The next 23 T cell receptor beta chains were all read from a single sample in a study of cytomegalovirus exposure and HLA in healthy donors. Primers: 60 Vbeta forward and 13 Jbeta reverse. Here immunoSEQ multiplex PCR was the method, and the copy in TCRdb shows in-frame clones only, minus some. The sample shows some 160,000 clones, around 80% of them seen only once. Sequencing was done on a sample of PBMCs. Every receptor here comes from a male donor in good health and CMV-seropositive.

The V and J genes are TRBV11-2 and TRBJ2-2, with 8 positions matching TRBD1. The CDR3 totals 16 residues. J gave up 7 bases and V 5 bases, and 12 bases lay outside the gene matches. Germline-derived CDR1 and CDR2 are SGHAT and FQNNGV. CDR3 amino acids: CASSPTRTGHGGELFF. DNA of the CDR3: TGTGCCAGCAGCCCTACTCGGACAGGGCATGGCGGGGAGCTGTTTTTT.

CDR3 sequence: CASIEVLSRGELFF. CDR3 in DNA: TGTGCCAGCATTGAGGTTCTGAGTAGAGGGGAGCTGTTTTTT. The V and J genes are TRBV6-1 and TRBJ2-2; no firm D call. V gave up 7 bases and J gave up 8 bases, with 17 bases separating them. CDR1 and CDR2 (germline): MNHNS, SASEGT. The CDR3 is 14 residues long.

The count of this clone is one. The rearrangement links TRBV6-5 to TRBJ1-6, with unresolved D. Germline CDR1 is MNHEY and CDR2 is SVGAGI. This CDR3 spans 13 amino acids. V was cut by 6 bases and J by 10 bases, with 13 bases left in between. CDR3 nucleotide sequence: TGTGCCAGCAGCCCCGGTGACTGGTCACCCCTCCACTTT. Its translation: CASSPGDWSPLHF.

V and J are TRBV10-3 and TRBJ2-3; 7 nucleotides agree with TRBD1. CDR3 size: 12 residues. With 10 bases clipped from V and 5 bases from J, the junction kept 6 bases outside the gene matches. CDR1 ENHRY and CDR2 SYGVKD come from the germline V gene. CDR3: CASSTGLDTQYF. The CDR3 DNA reads as TGTGCCAGCTCGACAGGGCTAGATACGCAGTATTTT.

The rearrangement links TRBV11-3 to TRBJ2-7; the D gene is possibly TRBD1 (6 bases). The germline CDR1 and CDR2 sequences are SGHNT and YENEEA. This CDR3 spans 15 amino acids. Between the trimmed V and J ends, which lost 1 base and 5 bases, there was a span of 15 bases. Here the CDR3 DNA reads TGTGCCAGCAGCTTAGGGGCACAGGGTTTGGACGAGCAGTACTTC. This gives the protein CASSLGAQGLDEQYF.

This clone was recorded a few times. The chain links TRBV5-4 to TRBJ2-7, with 12 bases fitting TRBD2. This CDR3 is 15 amino acids long. Trimming took 4 bases from V and 6 from J; bases not matched to a gene: 8. The V gene's germline CDR1 is SGHNT and CDR2 YYREEE (reference sequence). The CDR3: CASSQSSTSGSEQYF. The CDR3 nucleotides read TGTGCCAGCAGCCAGAGTTCGACTAGCGGGAGCGAGCAGTACTTC.

CDR3 in DNA: TGTGCCAGCAGTTACTCCCCAGGGGCGGGAAACACCATATATTTT. As protein: CASSYSPGAGNTIYF. The chain links TRBV6-5 to TRBJ1-3; possible D gene TRBD1, 6 bases. Germline values: CDR1 MNHEY, CDR2 SVGAGI. The CDR3 has 15 residues. Trimming removed 0 bases at V and 4 bases at J, with 10 bases between.

For the CDR3, the DNA is TGTGCCAGCAGCCGATACGGACAGGGACTTCATGAAAAACTGTTTTTT. Translated, it gives CASSRYGQGLHEKLFF. V and J are TRBV7-9 and TRBJ1-4; the match to TRBD1 covers 8 bases. Per the germline V gene, CDR1 is SEHNR and CDR2 is FQNEAQ (reference sequence). The CDR3 is made up of 16 amino acids. The V and J ends lost 5 bases and 6 bases, in that order; junction bases with no gene match: 11.

The chain links TRBV6-6 to TRBJ2-7; no clear D. Looked up from germline, CDR1 is MNHNY and CDR2 is SVGAGI (reference sequence). The CDR3 has 13 amino acids. The ends were cut back, 2 bases at V and 4 bases at J, with 9 bases in the middle. CDR3 nucleotide sequence: TGTGCCAGCAGTTACCTCGGTTCTTACGAGCAGTACTTC. Residues: CASSYLGSYEQYF.

CDR3 nucleotides: TGTGCCAGCAGCTCCGGGGGGAGCTCCTACGAGCAGTACTTC. Amino acids: CASSSGGSSYEQYF. V is TRBV11-3 and J is TRBJ2-5; TRBD2 matches 7 bases. The J call may not be correct, given that the DNA end is closer to TRBJ2-7. The CDR3 covers 14 residues. CDR1 SGHNT and CDR2 YENEEA come from the germline V gene.

The table lists this clone with a few counts. This chain joins TRBV27 and TRBJ2-5; perhaps TRBD2 as D (6 bases). Trimming cost V 8 bases and J 7 bases, with 17 bases left between them. This CDR3 comprises 13 residues. Germline CDR1 and CDR2: MNHEY and SMNVEV (reference sequence). The chain's CDR3 is CASHNGMGGTQYF. For the CDR3, the DNA is TGTGCCAGCCACAACGGGATGGGGGGGACCCAGTACTTC.

This clone has just a few counts. This chain uses TRBV27 with TRBJ1-5, with D possibly matching TRBD1 (5 bases). Germline values: CDR1 MNHEY, CDR2 SMNVEV (reference sequence). The CDR3 runs 14 residues. V gave up 4 bases and J gave up 7 bases, with 14 bases separating them. The CDR3 loop reads CASSSSGGGQPQHF. In DNA form, the CDR3 reads TGTGCCAGCAGTTCCTCGGGGGGTGGACAGCCCCAGCATTTT.

This clone was counted once. The chain combines TRBV7-2 with TRBJ2-5; 13 nucleotides align to TRBD2. V shed 3 bases and J 2 bases; nucleotides not matched to a gene: 6. The CDR3 has 17 residues. Germline-derived CDR1 and CDR2 are SGHTA and FQGNSA. CDR3 bases: TGTGCCAGCAGCTTCCTTCGGACTAGCGGGAGACAAGAGACCCAGTACTTC. Protein product: CASSFLRTSGRQETQYF.

The rearrangement links TRBV29-1 to TRBJ2-1, with TRBD1 as a possible D gene (5 bases). Germline V gene sequence: CDR1 SQVTM, CDR2 ANQGSEA. The CDR3 extends over 14 amino acids. V was pared by 4 bases and J by 8 bases, with 18 bases between. The CDR3 nucleotides read TGCAGCGTTGTCTGGCAGGGTATGGTACATGAGCAGTTCTTC. Encoded protein: CSVVWQGMVHEQFF.

The CDR3 protein is CASSQGTGGGSDTQYF. In nucleotides, the CDR3 is TGCGCCAGCAGCCAAGGAACAGGGGGAGGGTCAGATACGCAGTATTTT. The gene calls are TRBV4-1 and TRBJ2-3; a possible D gene is TRBD1 (8 bases). The germline V gene encodes CDR1 MGHRA and CDR2 YSYEKL. V was shortened by 1 base and J by 4 bases, with 15 bases between the two germline ends. This CDR3 contains 16 residues.

The chain employs TRBV9 and TRBJ2-7; D possibly corresponds to TRBD2 (5 bases). The CDR3 sequence is 14 residues long. Germline CDR1 and CDR2: SGDLS and YYNGEE. The V gene lost 4 bases and the J gene lost 0 bases, with 11 bases spanning the gap. The CDR3 DNA sequence: TGTGCCAGCAGCCTGGACTGGAGCTCCTACGAGCAGTACTTC. Translation: CASSLDWSSYEQYF.

V and J are TRBV7-9 and TRBJ1-1, with D maybe TRBD1 (5 bases). V gave up 2 bases and J gave up 0 bases, with 10 bases separating them. The CDR3 loop spans 15 amino acids. Germline V gene data show CDR1 as SEHNR and CDR2 as FQNEAQ (reference sequence). The CDR3 here is CASSLSSGLNTEAFF. In DNA, the CDR3 is TGTGCCAGCAGCTTAAGCTCAGGGCTGAACACTGAAGCTTTCTTT.

The J gene is TRBJ1-1, the V gene TRBV5-5; 9 bases fit TRBD1. Per germline, CDR1 SGHKS and CDR2 YYEKEE (reference sequence). V trimming: 4 bases; J trimming: 4 bases; junction bases outside the gene matches: 5. The CDR3 covers 14 residues. The CDR3 is CASSEKTGGTEAFF. In DNA, the CDR3 is TGTGCCAGCAGCGAGAAGACAGGGGGCACTGAAGCTTTCTTT.

V is TRBV19 and J is TRBJ2-7; 10 positions match TRBD1. Trimming took 5 bases from V and 4 from J; bases not matched to a gene: 8. The CDR3 has 15 amino acids. In germline, CDR1 is LNHDA, CDR2 SQIVND (reference sequence). The CDR3 bases are TGTGCCAGTAGTGTTCGCCGACAGGGGGCTTACGAGCAGTACTTC. This gives the protein CASSVRRQGAYEQYF. The whole variable domain, filled in from reference TRBV19 and TRBJ2-7, reads DGGITQSPKYLFRKEGQNVTLSCEQNLNHDAMYWYRQDPGQGLRLIYYSQIVNDFQKGDIAEGYSVSREKKESFPLTVTSAQKNPTAFYLCASSVRRQGAYEQYFGPGTRLTVT.

The CDR3 DNA is TGTGCCATCAGTGACATATTGGACAGGGGGGCTCTCGGCGCCCATGAGCAGTTCTTC. Protein: CAISDILDRGALGAHEQFF. The V gene is TRBV10-3, the J gene TRBJ2-1; TRBD1 matches at 10 bases. The V segment lost 3 bases and the J segment 8 bases; nucleotides outside the gene matches: 19. CDR1 and CDR2 from the germline V gene are ENHRY and SYGVKD. This CDR3 spans 19 amino acids.

J is TRBJ1-2 and V is TRBV6-6; tentatively, D is TRBD1 (5 bases). With 2 bases removed from V and 7 bases from J, the gap between germline ends came to 17 bases. This CDR3 is built from 15 residues. Germline V CDR1 and CDR2: MNHNY, SVGAGI (reference sequence). The CDR3 coding sequence is TGTGCCAGCAGTTACGTGTCAGGGTGGGCCCTTGGCTACACCTTC. As protein: CASSYVSGWALGYTF.

This chain uses TRBV20-1 with TRBJ1-1; no definite D call. The CDR3 is made up of 11 amino acids. Germline CDR1 DFQATT, CDR2 SNEGSKA (reference sequence). As DNA, the CDR3 is TGCAAGCTATCAGGTATTTCTGAAGCTTTCTTT. Residues: CKLSGISEAFF.

This chain links TRBV7-8 with TRBJ2-7, with D possibly being TRBD2 (5 bases). Germline assignment: CDR1 SGHVS and CDR2 FQNEAQ. V shed 5 bases and J shed 7 bases, with 15 bases lying between them. This CDR3 is built from 13 residues. CDR3 in amino acids: CASSRPSWREQYF. The DNA for the CDR3 is TGTGCCAGCAGCCGACCCTCTTGGAGGGAGCAGTACTTC.